The T cell receptor beta chain described here comes from a study of T-cell reconstitution after alpha-beta-depleted transplantation in children. General study points: Several hundred graft clones that had expanded were reportedly the source of alpha-beta T cells about two months after transplant. It was newly produced T cells that mostly accounted for T-cell counts and diversity one year after transplant.

Unique molecular identifiers were incorporated during preparation of the TCRbeta library. TCRdb re-called the PCR reads through MiXCR, storing one row per CDR3 protein. The sample consists of almost 250,000 distinct CDR3 sequences, roughly 23% of them appearing once. This clonotype came up many times. Its antigen is still unknown. Specimen: PBMCs, collected before TCRalphabeta/CD19-depleted stem cell transplant. The source is a girl aged 2 to 10 with Fanconi anemia, due to receive a stem cell transplant.

The CDR3 loop reads CSVGNRMGGYTF. The CDR3 DNA sequence: TGCAGCGTTGGGAACAGGATGGGTGGCTACACCTTC. The gene calls are TRBV29-1 and TRBJ1-2, with D perhaps TRBD1 (5 bases). The CDR3 covers 12 residues. V was trimmed by 4 bases and J by 7 bases, leaving 13 bases between them. Germline CDR1 SQVTM, CDR2 ANQGSEA.